These 18 T cell receptor beta chains came from one sample sequenced in a study of sequential checkpoint blockade in melanoma. The treatment: randomized to nivolumab then ipilimumab (arm A) or the reverse (arm B). The method was immunoSEQ multiplex PCR; TCRdb's version includes in-frame clones alone and lacks a portion of them. The table records 35,000 to 40,000 clones, 30% to 40% of them present only once. The input for sequencing was tumor tissue (inferred from file names), taken from a patient given nivolumab and ipilimumab in sequence. These receptors originate from a human donor with melanoma.

The chain couples TRBV9 to TRBJ2-7, with TRBD1 matching over 8 bases. From germline, CDR1 is SGDLS and CDR2 YYNGEE. CDR3 length equals 15 residues. V was pared by 4 bases and J by 2 bases, with 8 bases of the junction left unmatched. The CDR3 nucleotides are TGTGCCAGCAGCACATCCGGGACAGGTACCTACGAGCAGTACTTC. Amino acid sequence: CASSTSGTGTYEQYF.

The chain recombines TRBV11-3 with TRBJ2-7, with 7 positions matching TRBD1. This CDR3 region has 15 residues. Germline V gene lookup returns CDR1 SGHNT and CDR2 YENEEA. Trimming took 6 bases from V and 3 from J; bases not matched to a gene: 11. The chain's CDR3 is CASSYRGTPLYEQYF. CDR3 bases: TGTGCCAGCAGTTACAGGGGAACCCCCCTCTACGAGCAGTACTTC.

The chain uses TRBV19 and TRBJ2-5; 11 bases fit TRBD2. The trim removed 5 bases at V and 5 bases at J, leaving 13 bases unmatched. The CDR3 covers 17 residues. Germline V gives CDR1 LNHDA, CDR2 SQIVND (reference sequence). CDR3 region: CASSPLAGAGGGETQYF. CDR3 in DNA: TGTGCCAGTAGTCCACTAGCGGGAGCTGGGGGCGGGGAGACCCAGTACTTC.

The chain uses TRBV14 and TRBJ2-2; no clear D gene. Trimming took off 1 base at V and 3 bases at J, with 3 bases between the two ends. Germline V CDR1 and CDR2: SGHDN, FVKESK. The length of the CDR3 is 13 residues. CDR3 in amino acids: CASSQVYTGELFF. CDR3 bases: TGTGCCAGCAGCCAAGTATACACCGGGGAGCTGTTTTTT.

This clone was counted between two and nine times. The chain carries TRBV4-1 and TRBJ2-2, with D unresolved. The CDR3 is 15 amino acids. V dropped 0 bases and J dropped 4 bases, with 9 bases sitting between them. Germline loops: CDR1 MGHRA, CDR2 YSYEKL. The CDR3 DNA follows: TGCGCCAGCAGCCAAGATCGGTACAGCACCGGGGAGCTGTTTTTT. Translated: CASSQDRYSTGELFF.

The table lists this clone with a few counts. The chain joins TRBV6-8 to TRBJ1-2; TRBD1 might be the D (6 bases). Between the trimmed V and J ends, which lost 7 bases and 8 bases, there was a span of 20 bases. Germline V CDR1 and CDR2: MNHGY, SAAAGT. CDR3 length: 14 amino acids. The CDR3 region has the DNA TGTGCCAGCAAGCCCGAATGGGGGGCGAGGGGCTACACCTTC. Translating it yields CASKPEWGARGYTF.

This clone was observed a few times. CDR3 in DNA: TGTGCCAGCACTACAGGGGTGATGGGCTACACCTTC. Its translation: CASTTGVMGYTF. The chain links TRBV6-8 to TRBJ1-2, with TRBD1 matching 7 bases. V lost 7 bases to trimming and J lost 8 bases; unmatched junction nucleotides: 7. The germline V gene has CDR1 MNHGY and CDR2 SAAAGT. This CDR3 contains 12 residues.

This clone was found a few times. DNA for the CDR3: TGTGCCAGCAGCCCGATGAGGGATTACCCGCCTAACGAGCAGTACTTC. It yields the protein CASSPMRDYPPNEQYF. The gene calls are TRBV6-8 and TRBJ2-7; weak D call: TRBD2 (5 bases). V lost 6 bases, J lost 5 bases, and 23 bases lay in between. Germline lookup yields CDR1 MNHGY and CDR2 SAAAGT. The length of the CDR3 is 16 residues.

This clone was detected a few times. This chain uses TRBV6-8 with TRBJ2-3; tentative D call: TRBD1 (6 bases). The germline gives CDR1 MNHGY, CDR2 SAAAGT. This CDR3 contains 15 residues. V lost 5 bases to trimming and J lost 1 base, with 13 bases between them. CDR3 nucleotide sequence: TGTGCCAGCAGTATCCAGGGGTACCGCACAGATACGCAGTATTTT. It encodes CASSIQGYRTDTQYF.

Only a few counts were recorded for this clone. V is TRBV9 and J is TRBJ1-5; D gene ambiguous. The CDR3 consists of 13 residues. The ends were cut back, 0 bases at V and 6 bases at J, with 7 bases in the middle. From germline, CDR1 is SGDLS and CDR2 YYNGEE. The DNA of the CDR3 is TGTGCCAGCAGCGTAGGTCGAGGTCAGCCCCAGCATTTT. This encodes CASSVGRGQPQHF.

This chain uses TRBV11-3 with TRBJ2-7; TRBD2 aligns across 10 bases. This CDR3 contains 16 residues. The ends lost 5 bases at V and 3 bases at J; junction bases unmatched: 10. Germline V lookup: CDR1 SGHNT, CDR2 YENEEA. CDR3: CASSPGASGGGYEQYF. The CDR3 nucleotides are TGTGCCAGCAGCCCCGGGGCTAGCGGGGGAGGCTACGAGCAGTACTTC.

The genes are TRBV30 and TRBJ2-1, with D hard to call. Germline values: CDR1 GTSNPN, CDR2 SVGIG (reference sequence). V dropped 5 bases and J dropped 6 bases, with 11 bases sitting between them. The CDR3 sequence is 12 residues long. This chain's CDR3 is CAWSRQPNEQFF. Written as DNA, the CDR3 is TGTGCCTGGTCAAGACAACCCAATGAGCAGTTCTTC.

V and J are TRBV7-1 and TRBJ2-5; no definite D call. TRBV7-1 is an ORF for which the function is uncertain. The V and J ends lost 4 bases and 2 bases respectively, with 8 bases between them. This CDR3 is 13 amino acids long. DNA for the CDR3: TGTGCCAGCAGCTTAAGTTGGCAAGAGACCCAGTACTTC. Its protein product is CASSLSWQETQYF.

The CDR3: CASSLVAGGPYSNQPQHF. The DNA for the CDR3 is TGTGCCAGCAGCTTAGTGGCAGGGGGACCCTATAGCAATCAGCCCCAGCATTTT. The V gene is TRBV11-3, the J gene TRBJ1-5; TRBD1 matches at 7 bases. The CDR3 contains 18 residues. V was pared by 1 base and J by 0 bases, with 9 bases of the junction left unmatched. In germline, CDR1 is SGHNT, CDR2 YENEEA. Using reference TRBV11-3 and TRBJ1-5 for the parts outside the CDR3, the full variable domain is EAGVVQSPRYKIIEKKQPVAFWCNPISGHNTLYWYLQNLGQGPELLIRYENEEAVDDSQLPKDRFSAERLKGVDSTLKIQPAELGDSAVYLCASSLVAGGPYSNQPQHFGDGTRLSIL.

This clone occurred a few times. The V call is TRBV12-5, the J call TRBJ2-2, with 10 bases matching TRBD1. In germline, CDR1 is LGHNT, CDR2 FRNRAP. The CDR3 extends over 17 amino acids. CDR3 bases: TGTGCCAGCACCGGGGACAGGGGCCATCAGAGGGGCGGGGAGCTGTTTTTT. It specifies CASTGDRGHQRGGELFF.

V usage is TRBV6-8 and J usage is TRBJ1-6; D uncertain. The V end lost 7 bases, the J end lost 0 bases, and 7 bases lay between the germline ends. The CDR3 totals 14 residues. Per germline, CDR1 MNHGY and CDR2 SAAAGT. The CDR3 is CASKTSSYNSPLHF. Here the CDR3 DNA reads TGTGCCAGCAAAACTAGCTCCTATAATTCACCCCTCCACTTT.

This clone was seen more than once but under ten times. The CDR3 is CASSLLQGDLYGYTF. The DNA for the CDR3 is TGTGCCAGCAGTTTGTTGCAGGGCGACCTCTATGGCTACACCTTC. The V call is TRBV28, the J call TRBJ1-2, with a possible D match to TRBD1 (5 bases). This CDR3 has 15 amino acids. Germline V gene data show CDR1 as MDHEN and CDR2 as SYDVKM. V was clipped by 3 bases and J by 4 bases, with 15 bases between them.

The rearrangement uses TRBV10-3 and TRBJ2-1; possibly TRBD1 for D (5 bases). The V end was cut by 2 bases, the J end by 2 bases, with 13 bases between. The CDR3 contains 16 residues. CDR1 is ENHRY and CDR2 is SYGVKD in the germline V gene. CDR3 sequence reads: CAISETTGIPYNEQFF. CDR3 nucleotide sequence: TGTGCCATCAGTGAGACCACAGGTATCCCCTACAATGAGCAGTTCTTC.